This T cell receptor beta chain stems from a study of shared clonotypes between healthy human individuals. Approximately 210 ng DNA, 25,000 to 30,000 T cell genomes, went into each sorted-subset replicate PCR. This table comes from immunoSEQ multiplex PCR, and its TCRdb copy is limited to in-frame clones, with some not included. Of over 2,000,000 clones detected, approximately 92% appear once; the ten largest clones hold around 1.7%. Overall study findings and caveats: The study drew on few donors, limiting represented genetic and exposure-history diversity. Depth was large, yet rarefaction showed that sorted-subset sequencing was incomplete.

This clone was recorded only once. The antigen is not known. Selected positively for CCR7 and CD45RO-negative, naive CD8 cells excluded terminally differentiated effector memory CD45RA+ cells. In germline, CDR1 is ENHRY, CDR2 SYGVKD. CDR3 length: 13 residues. The V segment lost 8 bases and the J segment 6 bases; nucleotides outside the gene matches: 8. The chain has TRBV10-3 and TRBJ2-7; 9 nucleotides line up with TRBD2. The receptor's source is a man younger than 35 in good health. Some clones in this sample may be carry-over from other donors' samples. What was sequenced was naive CD8+ T cells from PBMCs. The CDR3 region is CAIGQVAGAEQYF. The CDR3 nucleotides are TGTGCCATCGGTCAGGTAGCGGGAGCCGAGCAGTACTTC.